This record concerns one T cell receptor (beta chain) sequence. Its antigen is still unknown. Germline CDR1 reads SEHNR; CDR2 reads FQNEAQ (reference sequence). With 3 bases clipped from V and 7 bases from J, the junction kept 8 bases outside the gene matches. CDR3 size: 16 residues. Documented treatment: about 20 received Ad26.COV2.S at low or high dose, single or two shots; several received placebo; per-sample allocation not given. Each sample was drawn 63 days after the first injection (of vaccine or placebo). Repertoires were generated with immunoSEQ multiplex PCR, while TCRdb's copy carries only in-frame clones and drops some. The data contain around 300,000 clones, 85% to 90% of them singletons. These data are taken from a study of Ad26.COV2.S vaccination and SARS-CoV-2 variants. The overall study: Donor got 5x10^10 or 1x10^11 viral particles of Ad26.COV2.S. Broader study findings: Reported post-vaccination CD8+ and CD4+ T cell responses to spike showed substantial breadth. Spike-specific TCR breadth ran higher among vaccine recipients than placebo recipients.

The source material was peripheral blood, sampled in a trial of Ad26.COV2.S vaccine versus placebo. The chain recombines TRBV7-9 with TRBJ2-1, with 11 bases matching TRBD2. This receptor was identified in a person aged 18-65 years who received the Ad26.COV2.S COVID-19 vaccine or a placebo. CDR3 loop: CASSFILAGAGNEQFF. CDR3 DNA: TGTGCCAGCAGCTTTATACTAGCGGGGGCCGGGAATGAGCAGTTCTTC.